A selection of T cell receptor beta chains follows, all from one sample in a study of blood T cell repertoires in COVID-19. Sequencing used immunoSEQ multiplex PCR; TCRdb keeps in-frame clones, though not all of them. The table records more than 250,000 clones, about 87% of them present only once. Sequenced input: PBMCs or T cells enriched from blood (not recorded which). Receptor source: a woman aged 40 to 50 with acute COVID-19. CDR3s include the opening cysteine and the closing phenylalanine or tryptophan.

cdr3_aa v_call
CASSLPGGGYTF TRBV27
CASSGLRNQPQHF TRBV12-3/TRBV12-4
CASSFGQGSNQPQHF TRBV7-9
CASSLLSGTGELFF TRBV7-7
CASSLRVVSTGELFF TRBV6-5
CASSFLSGQYGYTF TRBV7-9
CASSAAPGFRQPQHF TRBV9
CASSLEGRGYQETQYF TRBV5-4
CASSQDGGGFYEQYF TRBV4-1
CASSPGQGIPYGYTF TRBV9
CASSLDRADSYGYTF TRBV7-2
CATSSLCDRGNGYTF TRBV21-1
CASSLEGASNQPQHF TRBV7-8
CASSPPRGSGSDVQFF TRBV18
CASRRQNVGGSDQPQHF TRBV19
CASSPTFPGHENTEAFF TRBV18
CASSLALRGGRVTDTQYF TRBV7-9
CASTRDRGQETQYF TRBV27
CASSYFPPGELFF TRBV11-3
CASSWEGSGYTF TRBV11-2
CAWEDGVGTEAFF TRBV30
CASSDRTYNSPLHF TRBV4-3
CAISDSGTHDEQFF TRBV10-3
CASSGGTGYGYTF TRBV3-1/TRBV3-2
CASRSNPGQGANEQFF TRBV11-3
CASSLASGGVAGTYEQYF TRBV7-6
CASSPLGVRGTIYF TRBV11-3
CASSLRGGSENIQYF TRBV3-1/TRBV3-2
CASSLGQITEAFF TRBV11-2
CASSQPGGGGYTF TRBV3-1/TRBV3-2
CASSTRTGVNTEAFF TRBV27
CASSSVYREKAYEQYF TRBV6-2/TRBV6-3
CASRETGLTVYEQYF TRBV10-2
CSASPASGIYNEQFF TRBV20-1
CASRVSNQPQHF TRBV2
CASSIAGSQETQYF TRBV19
CASSNRDRVSEKLFF TRBV6-6
CASSAQLAGGLDTQYF TRBV7-9
CASSLIQGGEKLFF TRBV7-2
CASSFAPGQGSVRNTIYF TRBV5-1
CASSLPPENYGYTF TRBV19
CATSDEQFF TRBV7-9
CASSYRGSDGYTF TRBV7-3
CASSLWQGALSGANVLTF TRBV27
CASSEERGGYEQYF TRBV2
CASSLDLAGGTQETQYF TRBV11-2
CASTPRQGANQPQHF TRBV19
CASSLFQDRVAFF TRBV28
CASSLGVYGYTF TRBV28
CASSESLDSFSNSPLHF TRBV6-1
CASSRGTLYEQYF TRBV5-4
CASSQEPLTSGGNYEQYF TRBV4-1